A selection of T cell receptor beta chains follows, all from one sample in a study of T cell responses to AZD1222 COVID-19 vaccine. Repertoires were generated with immunoSEQ multiplex PCR, while TCRdb's copy carries only in-frame clones and drops some. The sample contains approximately 140,000 clones, around 94% of which appear only once. The sequencing used peripheral blood, collected 28 days after the second AZD1222 dose. The receptors here all came from an adult who received the AZD1222 COVID-19 vaccine. CDR3s include the opening cysteine and the closing phenylalanine or tryptophan. The order of the fields is J gene, clone size, V gene, CDR3 protein. Expanded clones are given a class, and other clones once, few, many or no size at all.

TRBJ2-5 - TRBV3-1/TRBV3-2 CASSQENVQETQYF
TRBJ1-2 - TRBV5-6 CASSFSYGYTF
TRBJ1-1 once TRBV18 CASSPEHIPNTEAFF
TRBJ1-1 - TRBV5-1 CASSLVGARVNTEAFF
TRBJ2-2 - TRBV30 CAWDRDRVNTGELFF
TRBJ2-2 - TRBV24-1 CATSDSGLAGDTGELFF
TRBJ1-6 - TRBV28 CASSLMSRTTPLHF
TRBJ1-3 - TRBV3-1/TRBV3-2 CASSPGGGSGNTIYF
TRBJ1-2 few TRBV24-1 CATSDPRGYNYGYTF
TRBJ2-7 - TRBV5-4 CASSAPTGPGGEQYF
TRBJ1-2 once TRBV28 CASSLSLTDPYGYTF
TRBJ1-4 - TRBV7-2 CASSLSGTNEKLFF
TRBJ1-2 - TRBV19 CASSIGTGYYGYTF
TRBJ1-1 - TRBV28 CASNTGGFTEAFF
TRBJ2-1 - TRBV19 CASLGLAERNEQFF
TRBJ2-1 - TRBV5-1 CASSYPGTDYNEQFF